Included here is one T cell receptor beta chain sequence, with context. The sample is drawn from a study of control samples from healthy donors and cancer patients. Deletions cut 2 bases from V and 4 bases from J, with 6 bases between. Germline CDR1 SGHTA, CDR2 FQGNSA. The CDR3 is made up of 13 amino acids. TCRdb keeps only in-frame clones here, not all; method: immunoSEQ multiplex PCR. The sample comprises 65,000 to 90,000 clones, about 95% of which are singletons, and 2.5% to 3% rests with the top ten. The sequencing sample was made of blood. The receptor was isolated from a woman under 40 in good health. V usage is TRBV7-2 and J usage is TRBJ2-1; D gene uncertain. The CDR3 DNA is TGTGCCAGCAGCTTAAACGGGTACAATGAGCAGTTCTTC. Translated: CASSLNGYNEQFF. The whole variable domain, remainder taken from reference TRBV7-2 and TRBJ2-1, is GAGVSQSPSNKVTEKGKDVELRCDPISGHTALYWYRQSLGQGLEFLIYFQGNSAPDKSGLPSDRFSAERTGGSVSTLTIQRTQQEDSAVYLCASSLNGYNEQFFGPGTRLTVL.